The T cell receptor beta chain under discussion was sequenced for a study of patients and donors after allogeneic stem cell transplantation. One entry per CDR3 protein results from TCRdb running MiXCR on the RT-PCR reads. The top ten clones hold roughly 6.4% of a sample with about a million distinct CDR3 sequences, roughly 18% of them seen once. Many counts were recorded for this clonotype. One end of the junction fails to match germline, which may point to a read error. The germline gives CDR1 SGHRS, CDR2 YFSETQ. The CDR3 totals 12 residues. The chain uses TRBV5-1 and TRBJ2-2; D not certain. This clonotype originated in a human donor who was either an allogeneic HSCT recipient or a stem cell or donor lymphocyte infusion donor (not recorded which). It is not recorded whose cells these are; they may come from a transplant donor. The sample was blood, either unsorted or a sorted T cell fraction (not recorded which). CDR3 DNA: TGTGCCAGCAGCCTAGAAGCCGGGGAGCTGTTTTTT. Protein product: CASSLEAGELFF.